The clone carrying this T cell receptor (beta chain) was observed once. These data come from a study of T cell clones after liver transplantation. Looked up from germline, CDR1 is MNHNS and CDR2 is SASEGT. The CDR3 has 14 amino acids. V was clipped by 10 bases and J by 0 bases, with 10 bases between them. TCRdb keeps only in-frame clones here, not all; method: immunoSEQ multiplex PCR. This sample yields some 80,000 clones, of which 80% to 90% are seen a single time; over 2% belongs to the top ten. This sample comprised CD4+ T cells from blood, obtained less than 50 months after liver transplant. The chain carries TRBV6-1 and TRBJ2-6, with D hard to call. This TCR came from a human patient who received a liver transplant. Some T cells may be transferred from the graft donor. The CDR3 spells CATVFGSGANVLTF. The CDR3 DNA follows: TGTGCCACCGTTTTTGGCTCTGGGGCCAACGTCCTGACTTTC.